The source of this T cell receptor (beta chain) is a study of somatic mutations in cytotoxic T cells in rheumatoid arthritis. Turning to the study itself: Blood (just under 31 ml EDTA) from each patient was taken right after diagnosis, before any treatment. Study conclusions and caveats: Any difference in CD8+ T-cell clonality between patients who had rheumatoid arthritis and healthy controls who were age-matched was not statistically significant. Patients with rheumatoid arthritis, but not healthy controls, had CD8+ clonality that increased with age.

The assay was immunoSEQ multiplex PCR, and TCRdb's table has in-frame clones only and misses some. The sample records about 18,000 clones, 60% to 85% being singletons. As for this clone: Its antigen is not identified.

CDR3 size: 15 residues. The germline V gene encodes CDR1 SGHTA and CDR2 FQGNSA. After removal of 6 bases from V and 0 bases from J, the junction contained 2 bases not matched to a gene. The source material was CD8+ T cells sorted from blood. V is TRBV7-2 and J is TRBJ2-3; 11 bases agree with TRBD2. This clonotype was obtained from an adult with rheumatoid arthritis. CDR3 in amino acids: CASRWTSGSTDTQYF. The CDR3, as DNA: TGTGCCAGCAGGTGGACTAGCGGGAGCACAGATACGCAGTATTTT.